This T cell receptor beta chain was sequenced in a study of T cells in Graves' hyperthyroidism and ophthalmopathy. This clonotype was seen repeatedly, ten times or more. What it recognizes is unknown. The CDR3 sequence is 13 residues long. Germline lookup yields CDR1 SQVTM and CDR2 ANQGSEA. Trimming at V came to 5 bases and at J to 9 bases, leaving 9 bases not matched to a gene. Calling Graves' hyperthyroidism stable meant ophthalmopathy did not progress within 18 months. Lactation, pregnancy, other autoimmune disease or uncontrolled infection led to exclusion of patients. Fresh peripheral blood, about 10 ml of it, supplied the PBMCs. Study observations and caveats: Ophthalmopathy could be told apart from stable hyperthyroidism with a 13 V-J model.

Authors of the study amplified TCR beta CDR3 regions from RNA transcripts. Initially, a first-round RT-PCR of the TCR CDR3 employed the HTBI primer set. Each CDR3 protein gets one entry after TCRdb re-called the multiplex PCR reads with MiXCR. The sample records some 460,000 distinct CDR3 sequences, 15% to 19% being singletons. The rearrangement joins TRBV29-1 to TRBJ2-4; 8 nucleotides agree with TRBD1. The sequenced material came from blood. This receptor was obtained from a woman aged 18-35 years with Graves' hyperthyroidism. The CDR3 nucleotides read TGCAGCGTTAGGGCGGACAGGGCGGCCATTCAGTACTTC. Translating gives CSVRADRAAIQYF.